This TCR beta chain originates from a study of molecular identifiers for immune sequencing clone quantification. The study, taken as a whole, reports: Spiked-in Jurkat TCR RNA corresponding to one cell was reported as detectable against 970,000 or so naive cells. Identical TCR molecules sharing a barcode could underestimate highly expanded clone sizes.

Germline V gene sequence: CDR1 SEHNR, CDR2 FQNEAQ (reference sequence). CDR3 length equals 12 residues. Trimming took off 1 base at V and 4 bases at J, with 5 bases between the two ends. This clonotype came up many times. Its matching antigen is unknown. TCRdb re-called the PCR reads through MiXCR, storing one row per CDR3 protein. This table holds about 68,000 distinct CDR3 sequences, 15% to 20% found once. J is TRBJ2-7 and V is TRBV7-9; D is undetermined. What was sequenced was naive CD8+ T cells from blood, with Jurkat cell RNA spiked in. The subset: FACS-sorted CD8+CD4-CCR7+CD45RA+ naive T cells. This TCR was recovered from a human donor in good health. Some libraries in this study had Jurkat cell RNA spiked in. The CDR3 DNA is TGTGCCAGCAGCTTAGGCCAGTACGAGCAGTACTTC. Protein product: CASSLGQYEQYF.